This T cell receptor beta chain was captured in a study of T cells expressing NK-cell markers. Generation of TCR beta cDNA was performed by 5'RACE template switching incorporating UMIs. After re-calling the 5' RACE reads, TCRdb lists one entry per CDR3 protein, DNA absent. The sample yields around 260,000 distinct CDR3 sequences, of which the top ten take up around 4.2%. The germline gives CDR1 DFQATT, CDR2 SNEGSKA (reference sequence). CDR3 length: 16 amino acids. This sequence was found in a woman aged 18 to 69 in good health. The genes are TRBV20-1 and TRBJ2-1; TCRdb names TRBD2, which stays unverified in the absence of DNA. Sequenced sample: blood T cells: a sorted CD56 or NKG2C T cell subset, CD4+ or CD8+ T cells, or bulk PBMC T cells (not recorded which). The CDR3 region is CSARISSGSRYNEQFF.